Each of the 30 T cell receptor beta chains below was sequenced from the same sample in a study of blood T cell repertoires in COVID-19. The assay was immunoSEQ multiplex PCR, and TCRdb's table has in-frame clones only and misses some. The repertoire holds 30,000 to 40,000 clones, 80% to 90% seen once, with approximately 3.6% in the top ten. The sample consisted of peripheral blood. The receptors here all came from a man between 50 and 59 years old with acute or convalescent COVID-19.

The gene calls are TRBV27 and TRBJ2-7; 9 positions match TRBD2. Germline loops: CDR1 MNHEY, CDR2 SMNVEV (reference sequence). This CDR3 region has 18 residues. After removal of 0 bases from V and 0 bases from J, the junction contained 9 bases not matched to a gene. CDR3 region: CASSLSGLAGFHSYEQYF. The CDR3 bases are TGTGCCAGCAGTTTATCCGGGCTAGCGGGGTTCCACTCCTACGAGCAGTACTTC.

This clone was picked up one time. The V call is TRBV5-1, the J call TRBJ2-3; perhaps TRBD2 as D (7 bases). The CDR3 loop spans 15 amino acids. Germline V gene data show CDR1 as SGHRS and CDR2 as YFSETQ. V was cut by 4 bases and J by 1 base, with 13 bases left in between. The CDR3 reads CASSPGAGGTDTQYF. The DNA of the CDR3 is TGCGCCAGCAGCCCGGGGGCGGGGGGCACAGATACGCAGTATTTT.

The V call is TRBV20-1, the J call TRBJ1-1; D is ambiguous. V was shortened by 1 base and J by 7 bases, with 7 bases between the two germline ends. The CDR3 runs 11 residues. Germline-derived CDR1 and CDR2 are DFQATT and SNEGSKA (reference sequence). The DNA of the CDR3 is TGCAGTGCTAGAGCAACAGATGAAGCTTTCTTT. The encoded protein is CSARATDEAFF.

This chain's CDR3 is CASSSAKGLGNTIYF. The CDR3 DNA reads as TGCGCCAGCAGCTCGGCTAAGGGGCTTGGAAACACCATATATTTT. This chain joins TRBV5-1 and TRBJ1-3; perhaps TRBD1 as D (5 bases). The CDR3 totals 15 residues. Trimming removed 3 bases at V and 3 bases at J, with 13 bases between. Looked up from germline, CDR1 is SGHRS and CDR2 is YFSETQ.

The chain employs TRBV27 and TRBJ1-6; a possible D gene is TRBD1 (6 bases). The germline V gene encodes CDR1 MNHEY and CDR2 SMNVEV (reference sequence). Trimming took 2 bases from V and 11 from J, leaving 13 bases between them. The length of the CDR3 is 14 residues. Written as DNA, the CDR3 is TGTGCCAGCAGTTTAACAGGGCTGACGACACCCCTCCACTTT. Translated: CASSLTGLTTPLHF.

The chain has TRBV5-6 and TRBJ2-7; D may be TRBD1 (6 bases). Germline lookup yields CDR1 SGHDT and CDR2 YYEEEE. This CDR3 is 13 amino acids long. Trimming removed 4 bases from V and 5 bases from J, with 13 bases in between. CDR3 loop: CASSHTSGDEQYF. The CDR3 nucleotides are TGTGCCAGCAGCCATACGTCAGGGGACGAGCAGTACTTC.

The genes are TRBV27 and TRBJ2-1, with 10 nucleotides matching TRBD2. V shed 3 bases and J 7 bases; nucleotides not matched to a gene: 6. CDR1 is MNHEY, CDR2 SMNVEV, per germline (reference sequence). This CDR3 has 15 residues. CDR3 DNA sequence: TGTGCCAGCAGTTTGGCTAGCGGGAGAGTAAATGAGCAGTTCTTC. The encoded protein is CASSLASGRVNEQFF.

The chain employs TRBV19 and TRBJ1-5; 7 bases agree with TRBD1. The junction had 6 bases not matched to a gene; V was cut back by 5 bases and J by 2 bases. This CDR3 is built from 15 residues. Germline V gives CDR1 LNHDA, CDR2 SQIVND (reference sequence). CDR3 bases: TGTGCCAGTAGTCCCCCTGACAGGGGCAATCAGCCCCAGCATTTT. It specifies CASSPPDRGNQPQHF.

This clone was observed a handful of times. This rearrangement joins TRBV6-1 to TRBJ1-4; no clear D. This CDR3 region has 16 residues. Germline CDR1 and CDR2: MNHNS and SASEGT. Trimming took off 0 bases at V and 6 bases at J, with 14 bases between the two ends. The CDR3 bases are TGTGCCAGCAGTGAAGCGCAGGCTTTACAACATGAAAAACTGTTTTTT. Its translation: CASSEAQALQHEKLFF.

The chain couples TRBV5-1 to TRBJ1-3, with D unresolved. This CDR3 comprises 17 residues. Germline V gene lookup returns CDR1 SGHRS and CDR2 YFSETQ. The V end was cut by 0 bases, the J end by 0 bases, with 13 bases between. CDR3: CASSLALEGGSGNTIYF. In DNA, the CDR3 is TGCGCCAGCAGCTTGGCTTTGGAGGGAGGCTCTGGAAACACCATATATTTT.

The rearrangement joins TRBV5-1 to TRBJ2-2; TRBD2 matches 11 bases. Germline CDR1 reads SGHRS; CDR2 reads YFSETQ. The CDR3 covers 18 residues. With 4 bases clipped from V and 6 bases from J, the junction kept 14 bases outside the gene matches. CDR3 bases: TGCGCCAGCAGCCCCGGGACTAGCGGATTCCCCCGGGCCGGGGAGCTGTTTTTT. Translating gives CASSPGTSGFPRAGELFF.

The chain has TRBV9 and TRBJ2-5; possible D gene TRBD1, 5 bases. CDR1 and CDR2 (germline): SGDLS, YYNGEE. CDR3 length equals 15 residues. The V gene lost 0 bases and the J gene lost 7 bases, with 16 bases spanning the gap. CDR3 sequence (DNA): TGTGCCAGCAGCGTAGCAGGCACGGCCCAGGGGACCCAGTACTTC. Translating gives CASSVAGTAQGTQYF.

V is TRBV29-1 and J is TRBJ2-2; TRBD1 agrees at 8 bases. The CDR3 is 13 residues long. Per the germline V gene, CDR1 is SQVTM and CDR2 is ANQGSEA. V was pared by 8 bases and J by 5 bases, with 7 bases of the junction left unmatched. DNA for the CDR3: TGCAGCCACGGACAGGGTGGGACCGGGGAGCTGTTTTTT. Protein: CSHGQGGTGELFF.

The chain recombines TRBV4-2 with TRBJ1-5, with D perhaps matching TRBD1 (5 bases). Trimming removed 0 bases from V and 4 bases from J, with 13 bases in between. The germline V gene has CDR1 LGHNA and CDR2 YNFKEQ. The CDR3 is made up of 16 amino acids. CDR3 nucleotides: TGTGCCAGCAGCCAAGAGTTCGGGCAGGGAAATCAGCCCCAGCATTTT. It encodes CASSQEFGQGNQPQHF.

The CDR3 coding sequence is TGTGCAAGTCGCTTAAACTCAATCCGTAGGCGGGGACCTAACAATGAGCAGTTCTTC. This codes for CASRLNSIRRRGPNNEQFF. The chain carries TRBV12-2 and TRBJ2-1; TRBD2 reflects the table's D call only, with no check against the DNA. TRBV12-2 is marked as a pseudogene. This CDR3 is built from 19 residues.

The chain has TRBV6-1 and TRBJ2-1; 8 bases map to TRBD2. V lost 4 bases and J lost 4; bases outside the gene matches: 15. Germline CDR1 and CDR2: MNHNS and SASEGT. CDR3 length equals 18 residues. The CDR3 coding sequence is TGTGCCAGCAGTGTGCTGGGCGGGGGGAATCTCTTGTACAATGAGCAGTTCTTC. It yields the protein CASSVLGGGNLLYNEQFF.

The chain couples TRBV6-5 to TRBJ1-4, with TRBD1 matching 9 bases. Germline V CDR1 and CDR2: MNHEY, SVGAGI. Trimming removed 6 bases from V and 8 bases from J; junction bases left unmatched: 7. The CDR3 consists of 14 residues. The CDR3 sequence is CASRTGGSGEKLFF. The DNA for the CDR3 is TGTGCCAGCAGGACAGGGGGGTCGGGGGAAAAACTGTTTTTT.

This chain connects TRBV19 to TRBJ2-2; TRBD1 aligns across 8 bases. The V segment lost 5 bases and the J segment 6 bases; nucleotides outside the gene matches: 11. There are 16 residues in the CDR3. CDR1 LNHDA and CDR2 SQIVND come from the germline V gene (reference sequence). As DNA, the CDR3 is TGTGCCAGTAGTGGCTTTCCAGGGACAGGCCCCGGGGAGCTGTTTTTT. Its protein is CASSGFPGTGPGELFF.

This chain connects TRBV6-1 to TRBJ2-3; D possibly corresponds to TRBD1 (5 bases). Between the trimmed V and J ends, which lost 2 bases and 4 bases, there was a span of 7 bases. Germline V gives CDR1 MNHNS, CDR2 SASEGT. The length of the CDR3 is 13 residues. The CDR3 DNA follows: TGTGCCAGCAGTGAAACAGGCCCAGATACGCAGTATTTT. Translating gives CASSETGPDTQYF.

CDR3 protein: CASSIGSSYNEQFF. In DNA, the CDR3 is TGTGCCAGTAGTATAGGGAGCAGTTACAATGAGCAGTTCTTC. The chain uses TRBV19 and TRBJ2-1; unclear D gene. Trimming shortened V by 1 base and J by 4 bases, and 8 bases separated the two germline ends. The length of the CDR3 is 14 residues. The germline CDR1 and CDR2 sequences are LNHDA and SQIVND (reference sequence). The whole variable domain, filled in from reference TRBV19 and TRBJ2-1, reads DGGITQSPKYLFRKEGQNVTLSCEQNLNHDAMYWYRQDPGQGLRLIYYSQIVNDFQKGDIAEGYSVSREKKESFPLTVTSAQKNPTAFYLCASSIGSSYNEQFFGPGTRLTVL.

The chain joins TRBV4-2 to TRBJ2-3; perhaps TRBD2 as D (5 bases). Germline CDR1 is LGHNA and CDR2 is YNFKEQ. The CDR3 length is 16 residues. The germline V and J ends were trimmed by 4 bases and 6 bases, with 20 bases remaining between them. CDR3 coding DNA: TGTGCCAGCAGCCCAATGGACTTTCCGGTCGGGGATACGCAGTATTTT. Its translation is CASSPMDFPVGDTQYF.

This chain connects TRBV19 to TRBJ1-2, with D tentatively TRBD1 (6 bases). The V gene lost 7 bases and the J gene lost 3 bases, with 21 bases spanning the gap. The CDR3 is 16 amino acids. Per germline, CDR1 LNHDA and CDR2 SQIVND (reference sequence). The CDR3 region is CASTSRGGGRYYGYTF. The CDR3 DNA reads TGTGCCAGTACCTCACGTGGGGGCGGAAGGTACTATGGCTACACCTTC.

The chain combines TRBV9 with TRBJ2-7; tentatively, D is TRBD2 (6 bases). Germline CDR1 reads SGDLS; CDR2 reads YYNGEE. The CDR3 covers 14 residues. Between the trimmed V and J ends, which lost 0 bases and 3 bases, there was a span of 10 bases. Here the CDR3 reads CASSVDWGVYEQYF. The CDR3 DNA sequence: TGTGCCAGCAGCGTAGATTGGGGGGTCTACGAGCAGTACTTC.

The chain couples TRBV18 to TRBJ1-1; possibly TRBD1 for D (5 bases). From germline, CDR1 is KGHSH and CDR2 LQKENI. V was pared by 3 bases and J by 4 bases, with 15 bases between. CDR3 size: 15 residues. The CDR3 protein is CASSPTGHVTTEAFF. The CDR3, as DNA: TGTGCCAGCTCACCTACTGGACACGTAACCACTGAAGCTTTCTTT.

The chain joins TRBV27 to TRBJ2-3; TRBD2 agrees at 10 bases. After removal of 2 bases from V and 3 bases from J, the junction contained 2 bases not matched to a gene. This CDR3 region has 15 residues. Germline V lookup: CDR1 MNHEY, CDR2 SMNVEV (reference sequence). CDR3 DNA sequence: TGTGCCAGCAGTTTACTAGCGGGAGTAACAGATACGCAGTATTTT. It yields the protein CASSLLAGVTDTQYF.

This chain joins TRBV6-2 or TRBV6-3 and TRBJ2-7; TRBD1 agrees at 8 bases. The CDR3 extends over 15 amino acids. The V and J ends lost 4 bases and 1 base, in that order; junction bases with no gene match: 6. Per the germline V gene, CDR1 is MNHEY and CDR2 is SVGEGT. The CDR3 reads CASSWDRPPSYEQYF. Written as DNA, the CDR3 is TGTGCCAGCAGTTGGGACAGGCCCCCTTCCTACGAGCAGTACTTC.

DNA for the CDR3: TGTGCCAGCTCACCAAAACAGGGCGGTGACACCATATATTTT. This encodes CASSPKQGGDTIYF. The chain employs TRBV18 and TRBJ1-3, with D perhaps TRBD1 (6 bases). Germline V gene lookup returns CDR1 KGHSH and CDR2 LQKENI. CDR3 length: 14 residues. Trimming left V 2 bases short and J 8 bases short, with 13 bases between.

J is TRBJ1-6 and V is TRBV4-1, with D possibly TRBD1 on 5 matching bases. The CDR3 loop spans 12 amino acids. V was trimmed by 5 bases and J by 6 bases, leaving 5 bases between them. Germline V gene sequence: CDR1 MGHRA, CDR2 YSYEKL. The DNA of the CDR3 is TGCGCCAGCAGCAGGGGTAATTCACCCCTCCACTTT. As protein: CASSRGNSPLHF.

This clone was picked up a small number of times. The CDR3, as DNA: TGTGCCACCGCTCCGGGGGTGGACTATGGCTACACCTTC. This codes for CATAPGVDYGYTF. V is TRBV12-3 or TRBV12-4 and J is TRBJ1-2, with D perhaps matching TRBD1 (5 bases). Trimming stripped 10 bases from V and 3 bases from J, with 15 bases between. This CDR3 contains 13 residues.

This clone was counted a few times. The V and J genes are TRBV7-8 and TRBJ2-7; 16 nucleotides line up with TRBD2. From germline, CDR1 is SGHVS and CDR2 FQNEAQ. Germline trimming cut 6 bases from V and 7 bases from J; bases unmatched to any gene: 6. This CDR3 contains 15 residues. CDR3 DNA sequence: TGTGCCAGCAGAGGGACTAGCGGGAGGGGCTTTGAGCAGTACTTC. Its protein product is CASRGTSGRGFEQYF.